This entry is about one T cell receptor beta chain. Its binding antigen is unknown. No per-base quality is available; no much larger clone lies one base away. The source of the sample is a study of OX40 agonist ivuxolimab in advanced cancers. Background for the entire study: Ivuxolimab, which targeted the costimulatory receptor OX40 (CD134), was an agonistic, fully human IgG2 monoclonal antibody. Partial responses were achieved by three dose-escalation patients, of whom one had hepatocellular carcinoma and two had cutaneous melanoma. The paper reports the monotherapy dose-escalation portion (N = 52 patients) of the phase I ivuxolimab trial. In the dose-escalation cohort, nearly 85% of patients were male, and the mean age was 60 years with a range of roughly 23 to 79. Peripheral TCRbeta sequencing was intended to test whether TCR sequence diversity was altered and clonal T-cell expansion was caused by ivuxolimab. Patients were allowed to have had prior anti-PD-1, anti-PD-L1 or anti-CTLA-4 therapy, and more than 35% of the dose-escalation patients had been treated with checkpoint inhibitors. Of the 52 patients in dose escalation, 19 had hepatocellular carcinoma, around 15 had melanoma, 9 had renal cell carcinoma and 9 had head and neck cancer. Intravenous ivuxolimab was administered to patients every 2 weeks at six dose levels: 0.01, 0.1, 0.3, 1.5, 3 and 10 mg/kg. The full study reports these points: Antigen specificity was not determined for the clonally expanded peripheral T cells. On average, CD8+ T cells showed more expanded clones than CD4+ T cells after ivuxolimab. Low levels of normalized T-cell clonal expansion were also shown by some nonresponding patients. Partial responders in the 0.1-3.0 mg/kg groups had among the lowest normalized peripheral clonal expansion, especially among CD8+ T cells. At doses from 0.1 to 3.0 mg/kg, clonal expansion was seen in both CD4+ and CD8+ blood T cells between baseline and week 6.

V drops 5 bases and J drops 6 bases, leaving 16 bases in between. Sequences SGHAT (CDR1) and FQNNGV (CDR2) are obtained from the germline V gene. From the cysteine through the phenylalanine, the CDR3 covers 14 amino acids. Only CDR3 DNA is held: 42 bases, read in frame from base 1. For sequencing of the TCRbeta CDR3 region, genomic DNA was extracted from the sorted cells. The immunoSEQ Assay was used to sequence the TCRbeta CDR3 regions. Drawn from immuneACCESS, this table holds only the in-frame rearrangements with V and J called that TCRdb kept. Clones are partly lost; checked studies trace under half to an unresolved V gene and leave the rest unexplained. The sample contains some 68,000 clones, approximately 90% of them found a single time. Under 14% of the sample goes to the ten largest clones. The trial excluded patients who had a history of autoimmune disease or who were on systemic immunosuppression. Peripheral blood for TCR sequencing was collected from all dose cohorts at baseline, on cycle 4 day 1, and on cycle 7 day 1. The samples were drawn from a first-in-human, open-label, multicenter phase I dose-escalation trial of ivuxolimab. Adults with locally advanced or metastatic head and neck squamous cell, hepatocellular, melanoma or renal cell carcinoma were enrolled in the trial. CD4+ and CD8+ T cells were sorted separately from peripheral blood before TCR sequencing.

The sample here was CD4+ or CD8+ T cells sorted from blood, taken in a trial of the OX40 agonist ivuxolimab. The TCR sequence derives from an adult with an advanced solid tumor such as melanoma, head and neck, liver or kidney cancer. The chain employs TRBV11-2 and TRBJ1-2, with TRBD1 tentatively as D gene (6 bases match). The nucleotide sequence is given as TGTGCCAGCAGCCCCTTTGGGGGGCCAAATGGCTACACCTTC. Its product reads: CASSPFGGPNGYTF.